A single sample is the source of the 30 T cell receptor beta chains below, sequenced in a study of human T cells and chemical hapten exposure. TCRdb re-analysed the RACE reads in MiXCR, keeping a single row per CDR3 protein. The sample has around 330,000 distinct CDR3 sequences; approximately 5.8% are singletons. The time point is: pre-sensitization, week 0. Specified treatment: therapeutic diphenylcyclopropenone sensitization with weekly scalp DPC. This specimen was whole blood, taken in connection with sensitization to the hapten diphenylcyclopropenone (DPC). The receptor source for this set is a woman in her late teens or twenties with alopecia areata. Some clones in this sample may be carry-over from other donors' samples.

V is TRBV5-6 and J is TRBJ1-1, with D maybe TRBD1 (5 bases). CDR3 length: 17 amino acids. Germline assignment: CDR1 SGHDT and CDR2 YYEEEE. The V gene lost 4 bases and the J gene lost 0 bases, with 19 bases spanning the gap. Here the CDR3 DNA reads TGTGCCAGCAGCCCACCTAGGTTTGGGACCCTGAACACTGAAGCTTTCTTT. Protein sequence: CASSPPRFGTLNTEAFF.

On this clonotype itself: One junction end disagrees with the germline gene, perhaps due to a read error. This chain links TRBV11-2 with TRBJ1-3; D uncertain. CDR1 and CDR2 (germline): SGHAT, FQNNGV. This CDR3 is built from 15 residues. In DNA, the CDR3 is TGTGCCAGCAGCTCATATCCGAACGACGGAAACGCCATATATTTT. Translating it yields CASSSYPNDGNAIYF.

Comments on this clonotype: The germline gene is not matched at one end of the junction; a read error may be the cause. This chain links TRBV6-6 with TRBJ2-6; 8 nucleotides align to TRBD1. This CDR3 is built from 13 residues. Germline values: CDR1 MNHNY, CDR2 SVGAGI (reference sequence). The chain's CDR3 is CASSAVDRDVLAF. The DNA of the CDR3 is TGTGCCAGCAGTGCAGTGGACAGGGACGTCCTGGCTTTC.

This clonotype was detected only a few times. The V call is TRBV11-2, the J call TRBJ2-1; 10 positions match TRBD1. The length of the CDR3 is 18 residues. Germline V gene data show CDR1 as SGHAT and CDR2 as FQNNGV. V was pared by 4 bases and J by 5 bases, with 14 bases of the junction left unmatched. The CDR3, as DNA: TGTGCCAGCAGCTCTAGACCTTACGACAGGGGGCCCAACAATGAGCAGTTCTTC. It is translated as CASSSRPYDRGPNNEQFF. Supplemented by reference TRBV11-2 and TRBJ2-1, the full variable domain reads EAGVAQSPRYKIIEKRQSVAFWCNPISGHATLYWYQQILGQGPKLLIQFQNNGVVDDSQLPKDRFSAERLKGVDSTLKIQPAKLEDSAVYLCASSSRPYDRGPNNEQFFGPGTRLTVL.

This clonotype was recorded at least ten times. The chain employs TRBV27 and TRBJ1-5, with TRBD1 as a possible D gene (5 bases). The CDR3 runs to 15 residues. Trimming took off 6 bases at V and 11 bases at J, with 23 bases between the two ends. Per the germline V gene, CDR1 is MNHEY and CDR2 is SMNVEV (reference sequence). CDR3 loop: CASSRRDGGLGAQHF. As DNA, the CDR3 is TGTGCCAGCAGCCGAAGGGACGGCGGGCTAGGGGCCCAGCATTTT.

This clonotype was detected a few times. The chain recombines TRBV13 with TRBJ2-6; D ambiguous. CDR3 length: 14 residues. The V end was cut by 5 bases, the J end by 0 bases, with 5 bases between. Germline CDR1 reads PRHDT; CDR2 reads FYEKMQ (reference sequence). Written as DNA, the CDR3 is TGTGCCAGCAGCGAGCACTCTGGGGCCAACGTCCTGACTTTC. Protein product: CASSEHSGANVLTF. Complete variable domain (other parts from reference TRBV13 and TRBJ2-6): AAGVIQSPRHLIKEKRETATLKCYPIPRHDTVYWYQQGPGQDPQFLISFYEKMQSDKGSIPDRFSAQQFSDYHSELNMSSLELGDSALYFCASSEHSGANVLTFGAGSRLTVL.

This clonotype has more than one count but fewer than ten. The rearrangement links TRBV6-5 to TRBJ2-7, with 9 bases identical to TRBD2. Germline CDR1 and CDR2: MNHEY and SVGAGI. V lost 4 bases and J lost 7; bases outside the gene matches: 2. The CDR3 covers 12 residues. Here the CDR3 reads CASSSTSGEQYF. In nucleotides, the CDR3 is TGTGCCAGCAGTTCAACTAGCGGGGAGCAGTACTTC.

This clonotype was seen a few times. The V gene is TRBV6-2 or TRBV6-3, the J gene TRBJ2-3; 11 bases line up with TRBD2. The CDR3 runs 14 residues. Germline V gene lookup returns CDR1 MNHEY and CDR2 SVGEGT. V shed 2 bases, J shed 8 bases, and the junction held 3 bases outside the gene matches. Written as DNA, the CDR3 is TGTGCCAGCAGTTACGGGCTAGCGGGGGGTACGCAGTATTTT. Amino acids: CASSYGLAGGTQYF.

The chain uses TRBV6-5 and TRBJ2-2; D remains unclear. Germline V lookup: CDR1 MNHEY, CDR2 SVGAGI. This CDR3 comprises 15 residues. V was clipped by 0 bases and J by 6 bases, with 11 bases between them. CDR3 sequence: CASSYSNQAPGELFF. The DNA for the CDR3 is TGTGCCAGCAGTTACTCGAACCAGGCCCCCGGGGAGCTGTTTTTT.

This clonotype was counted ten times or more. The gene calls are TRBV5-1 and TRBJ2-5; TRBD2 matches at 10 bases. The CDR3 consists of 17 residues. CDR1 SGHRS and CDR2 YFSETQ come from the germline V gene. The ends lost 1 base at V and 1 base at J; junction bases unmatched: 7. CDR3 nucleotide sequence: TGCGCCAGCAGCTTGCAACTAGCGGGGTCAACCCAAGAGACCCAGTACTTC. This translates into CASSLQLAGSTQETQYF. The full variable domain, completed using reference TRBV5-1 and TRBJ2-5, is KAGVTQTPRYLIKTRGQQVTLSCSPISGHRSVSWYQQTPGQGLQFLFEYFSETQRNKGNFPGRFSGRQFSNSRSEMNVSTLELGDSALYLCASSLQLAGSTQETQYFGPGTRLLVL.

This clonotype was seen at least ten times. This chain links TRBV7-2 with TRBJ1-4; weak D call: TRBD1 (5 bases). This CDR3 contains 13 residues. The V gene lost 6 bases and the J gene lost 6 bases, with 11 bases spanning the gap. CDR1 is SGHTA, CDR2 FQGNSA, per germline. The chain's CDR3 is CASRLGVDEKLFF. The CDR3 bases are TGTGCCAGCAGGCTGGGGGTTGATGAAAAACTGTTTTTT.

At least ten counts were recorded for this clonotype. The V and J genes are TRBV5-1 and TRBJ1-5; D is perhaps TRBD1 (5 bases). This CDR3 has 15 amino acids. V gave up 3 bases and J gave up 4 bases, with 14 bases separating them. Per the germline V gene, CDR1 is SGHRS and CDR2 is YFSETQ. The CDR3 spells CASSSGLPPNQPQHF. The CDR3 DNA follows: TGCGCCAGCAGCTCGGGACTGCCCCCTAATCAGCCCCAGCATTTT.

This clonotype was detected ten times or more. V is TRBV7-2 and J is TRBJ2-3; D unresolved. This CDR3 contains 16 residues. Germline CDR1 and CDR2: SGHTA and FQGNSA. V was pared by 1 base and J by 1 base, with 12 bases between. This chain's CDR3 is CASSLVGGRRTDTQYF. The CDR3, as DNA: TGTGCCAGCAGCTTAGTTGGCGGCCGTCGCACAGATACGCAGTATTTT.

The J gene is TRBJ2-7, the V gene TRBV2, with D perhaps TRBD1 (6 bases). CDR1 is SNHLY, CDR2 FYNNEI, per germline. The CDR3 totals 15 residues. Trimming left V 6 bases short and J 0 bases short, with 15 bases between. The CDR3 here is CASSAGQIPSYEQYF. CDR3 coding DNA: TGTGCCAGCAGCGCAGGACAGATACCCTCCTACGAGCAGTACTTC.

V gene TRBV9 combines with J gene TRBJ2-5; perhaps TRBD1 as D (6 bases). The V gene lost 0 bases and the J gene lost 2 bases, with 8 bases spanning the gap. The CDR3 totals 14 residues. The germline V gene encodes CDR1 SGDLS and CDR2 YYNGEE. Written as DNA, the CDR3 is TGTGCCAGCAGCGTAGAGGACAGACAAGAGACCCAGTACTTC. Its protein is CASSVEDRQETQYF.

This clonotype was picked up a small number of times. This chain connects TRBV7-3 to TRBJ2-3; 9 nucleotides agree with TRBD2. J lost 3 bases, V lost 5 bases, and 6 bases had no gene match. CDR1 SGHTA and CDR2 FQGTGA come from the germline V gene. The CDR3 totals 15 residues. CDR3 in DNA: TGTGCCAGCAGCAAAGAGGGACTAGCAACAGATACGCAGTATTTT. This encodes CASSKEGLATDTQYF.

This clonotype has at least ten counts. The gene calls are TRBV5-1 and TRBJ1-2; possible D gene TRBD1, 6 bases. Trimming removed 0 bases from V and 7 bases from J, with 13 bases in between. Germline V gene sequence: CDR1 SGHRS, CDR2 YFSETQ. The CDR3 is 14 amino acids. This CDR3 reads CASSLAGRGSGYTF. The CDR3 DNA reads TGCGCCAGCAGCTTGGCTGGCAGGGGATCTGGCTACACCTTC.

The chain links TRBV11-3 to TRBJ1-3; D call uncertain. The V and J ends lost 3 bases and 2 bases respectively, with 5 bases between them. CDR3 size: 13 residues. Germline loops: CDR1 SGHNT, CDR2 YENEEA. The DNA of the CDR3 is TGTGCCAGCAGCTTGGGCCCTGGAAACACCATATATTTT. Translating it yields CASSLGPGNTIYF.

The chain combines TRBV2 with TRBJ1-1; D gene unclear. V was shortened by 2 bases and J by 1 base, with 8 bases between the two germline ends. Germline V gene sequence: CDR1 SNHLY, CDR2 FYNNEI. The CDR3 totals 14 residues. The CDR3 nucleotides read TGTGCCAGCAGTGAACGTCCCCCGAACACTGAAGCTTTCTTT. Translation gives CASSERPPNTEAFF.

This clonotype came up a few times. This CDR3 is CSARVPPNYGYTF. Written as DNA, the CDR3 is TGCAGTGCTAGAGTGCCCCCAAACTATGGCTACACCTTC. The chain has TRBV20-1 and TRBJ1-2; no clear D. With 1 base removed from V and 2 bases from J, the gap between germline ends came to 8 bases. The CDR3 contains 13 residues. The germline CDR1 and CDR2 sequences are DFQATT and SNEGSKA (reference sequence).

Regarding this clonotype: The germline gene is not matched at one end of the junction; a read error may be the cause. The chain joins TRBV20-1 to TRBJ2-3; 9 positions agree with TRBD2. Germline-derived CDR1 and CDR2 are DFQATT and SNEGSKA (reference sequence). The CDR3 loop spans 16 amino acids. The DNA for the CDR3 is TGCAGTGCTACGCCCCGACTAGCGGCTAGCATAGATACGCAGTATTTT. As protein: CSATPRLAASIDTQYF.

V is TRBV6-6 and J is TRBJ1-2; D may be TRBD1 (5 bases). CDR1 and CDR2 (germline): MNHNY, SVGAGI (reference sequence). V lost 2 bases and J 1 base, leaving 8 bases between the germline ends. This CDR3 contains 14 residues. CDR3 protein: CASSYGADNYGYTF. CDR3 coding DNA: TGTGCCAGCAGTTACGGGGCGGATAACTATGGCTACACCTTC.

The J gene is TRBJ1-4, the V gene TRBV7-9, with D tentatively TRBD1 (6 bases). This CDR3 spans 17 amino acids. Germline V gene data show CDR1 as SEHNR and CDR2 as FQNEAQ (reference sequence). V lost 6 bases to trimming and J lost 4 bases, with 21 bases between them. CDR3 sequence reads: CASSPSLWTEHNEKLFF. In DNA, the CDR3 is TGTGCCAGCAGTCCTTCCCTTTGGACAGAGCATAATGAAAAACTGTTTTTT.

The chain employs TRBV4-3 and TRBJ2-7; D perhaps matches TRBD2 (5 bases). This CDR3 comprises 15 residues. The V gene lost 3 bases and the J gene lost 0 bases, with 12 bases spanning the gap. Germline V gives CDR1 LGHNA, CDR2 YSLEER. In DNA form, the CDR3 reads TGCGCCAGCAGCCACACCGCTAGCAGCTCCTACGAGCAGTACTTC. Amino acids: CASSHTASSSYEQYF.

The chain couples TRBV7-9 to TRBJ1-3, with D unclear. This CDR3 is built from 15 residues. V lost 7 bases to trimming and J lost 0 bases, with 13 bases between them. CDR1 is SEHNR, CDR2 FQNEAQ, per germline (reference sequence). In DNA, the CDR3 is TGTGCCAGCATCCCCGTTGAGGGCTCTGGAAACACCATATATTTT. It codes for CASIPVEGSGNTIYF.

A few counts support this clonotype. The chain carries TRBV7-2 and TRBJ1-6; TRBD1 might be the D (5 bases). V gave up 1 base and J gave up 8 bases, with 9 bases separating them. Per germline, CDR1 SGHTA and CDR2 FQGNSA. CDR3 length equals 14 residues. CDR3 in DNA: TGTGCCAGCAGCTTAGGGGGGATTTATTCACCCCTCCACTTT. It yields the protein CASSLGGIYSPLHF. Together with reference TRBV7-2 and TRBJ1-6, the CDR3 gives the full variable domain: GAGVSQSPSNKVTEKGKDVELRCDPISGHTALYWYRQSLGQGLEFLIYFQGNSAPDKSGLPSDRFSAERTGGSVSTLTIQRTQQEDSAVYLCASSLGGIYSPLHFGNGTRLTVT.

This clonotype was detected a few times. V and J are TRBV7-2 and TRBJ1-2, with no clear D. The CDR3 runs to 13 residues. The germline CDR1 and CDR2 sequences are SGHTA and FQGNSA. V was shortened by 0 bases and J by 7 bases, with 9 bases between the two germline ends. DNA of the CDR3: TGTGCCAGCAGCTTAGCGCAACAAGGTGGCTACACCTTC. Protein: CASSLAQQGGYTF.

The chain couples TRBV5-1 to TRBJ2-5, with 10 positions matching TRBD2. The CDR3 contains 16 residues. Germline CDR1 reads SGHRS; CDR2 reads YFSETQ. V was clipped by 0 bases and J by 2 bases; unmatched bases: 4. This CDR3 is CASSLATSGVQETQYF. DNA of the CDR3: TGCGCCAGCAGCTTGGCAACTAGCGGGGTTCAAGAGACCCAGTACTTC.

The chain is built from TRBV6-5 and TRBJ2-1, with D uncertain. CDR3 length equals 15 residues. Germline assignment: CDR1 MNHEY and CDR2 SVGAGI. Trimming removed 5 bases from V and 0 bases from J, with 11 bases in between. The CDR3 is CASSAHYDSYNEQFF. CDR3 nucleotides: TGTGCCAGCAGTGCTCACTACGACTCCTACAATGAGCAGTTCTTC.

This clonotype was counted many times. The V and J genes are TRBV7-2 and TRBJ2-5; the D gene could be TRBD1 or TRBD2 (7 bases each). Trimming removed 3 bases at V and 2 bases at J, with 10 bases between. Germline-derived CDR1 and CDR2 are SGHTA and FQGNSA. The CDR3 loop spans 14 amino acids. The CDR3 protein is CASSFQGGQETQYF. The CDR3 DNA follows: TGTGCCAGCAGCTTCCAGGGGGGGCAAGAGACCCAGTACTTC.